The next 5 T cell receptor beta chains were all read from a single sample in a study of blood T cell repertoires in COVID-19. Repertoires were generated with immunoSEQ multiplex PCR, while TCRdb's copy carries only in-frame clones and drops some. The sample carries about 350,000 clones, 85% to 90% recorded once. Sequenced material: PBMCs or T cells enriched from blood (not recorded which). These receptors came from a woman under 40 who had been exposed to COVID-19.

The V and J genes are TRBV5-1 and TRBJ2-7; D is undetermined. Between the trimmed V and J ends, which lost 0 bases and 3 bases, there was a span of 13 bases. CDR1 and CDR2 (germline): SGHRS, YFSETQ. CDR3 length: 15 residues. Here the CDR3 DNA reads TGCGCCAGCAGCTTGGATAGAGGAAAAGGCTACGAGCAGTACTTC. This gives the protein CASSLDRGKGYEQYF. Full variable domain (missing parts from reference TRBV5-1 and TRBJ2-7): KAGVTQTPRYLIKTRGQQVTLSCSPISGHRSVSWYQQTPGQGLQFLFEYFSETQRNKGNFPGRFSGRQFSNSRSEMNVSTLELGDSALYLCASSLDRGKGYEQYFGPGTRLTVT.

In this sample, this clone turned up a few times. The V gene is TRBV4-2, the J gene TRBJ1-2; 9 bases map to TRBD1. Germline CDR1 is LGHNA and CDR2 is YNFKEQ. J lost 7 bases, V lost 1 base, and 7 bases had no gene match. The CDR3 spans 15 residues. The DNA of the CDR3 is TGTGCCAGCAGCCAAGGAGGGACAGGGCAATTTGGCTACACCTTC. Amino acid sequence: CASSQGGTGQFGYTF.

This clone was recorded only once. The CDR3 is CASSQNRVWYQETQYF. In DNA, the CDR3 is TGTGCCAGCTCACAGAACAGGGTTTGGTACCAAGAGACCCAGTACTTC. The chain links TRBV18 to TRBJ2-5; maybe TRBD1 (6 bases). Trimming took off 4 bases at V and 0 bases at J, with 15 bases between the two ends. The CDR3 extends over 16 amino acids. From germline, CDR1 is KGHSH and CDR2 LQKENI.

Regarding this clone: Germline is not matched at one junction end, which may reflect a read error. The rearrangement uses TRBV30 and TRBJ2-2, with D perhaps given as TRBD1 or TRBD2 (5 bases each). The CDR3 is 11 amino acids. Germline values: CDR1 GTSNPN, CDR2 SVGIG (reference sequence). The CDR3, as DNA: TGTGTCTGGGGCCGGGGCGGGGAGCTGTTTTTT. Amino acid sequence: CVWGRGGELFF.

The genes are TRBV12-3 or TRBV12-4 and TRBJ1-5; D not certain. The germline V and J ends were trimmed by 5 bases and 9 bases, with 14 bases remaining between them. This CDR3 comprises 13 residues. In DNA, the CDR3 is TGTGCCAGCAGTCCCCGACACCCTATGCCCCAGCATTTT. Translated, it gives CASSPRHPMPQHF.